This entry lists 2 T cell receptor beta chains sequenced from one sample in a study of blood T cell repertoires in COVID-19. Assay: immunoSEQ multiplex PCR; the TCRdb copy retains only in-frame clones and omits some. The sample consists of around 230,000 clones, approximately 88% of them appearing once. The sample taken for sequencing was PBMCs or T cells enriched from blood (not recorded which). The receptor source for this set is a man between 18 and 35 years old with acute COVID-19.

This chain uses TRBV24-1 with TRBJ2-2; D might be TRBD2 (5 bases). Trimming removed 9 bases from V and 5 bases from J, with 12 bases in between. The CDR3 is 13 residues long. Looked up from germline, CDR1 is KGHDR and CDR2 is SFDVKD. The CDR3 DNA reads as TGTGCCACCGGCCGGGGTCGGACCGGGGAGCTGTTTTTT. This sequence encodes CATGRGRTGELFF.

CDR3 nucleotide sequence: TGTGCCAGCAGTTCCCCAACCCACCAGGGCGAGCCCCAGCATTTT. Encoded protein: CASSSPTHQGEPQHF. This chain connects TRBV28 to TRBJ1-5; TRBD1 might be the D (5 bases). The V gene lost 4 bases and the J gene lost 8 bases, with 18 bases spanning the gap. CDR3 size: 15 residues. Germline V gives CDR1 MDHEN, CDR2 SYDVKM. The full variable domain, with the rest looked up from reference TRBV28 and TRBJ1-5, is DVKVTQSSRYLVKRTGEKVFLECVQDMDHENMFWYRQDPGLGLRLIYFSYDVKMKEKGDIPEGYSVSREKKERFSLILESASTNQTSMYLCASSSPTHQGEPQHFGDGTRLSIL.